Listed here are 17 T cell receptor beta chains from one sample, sequenced in a study of vaccination and CD4 T cells after COVID-19 (dated by TCRdb to about 2022). Their antigens remain unidentified. This specimen's treatment or condition label, per the study, means: roughly 10-day PBMC culture with coronavirus spike peptide pools or control peptides (ViraFEST assay). CD4+ T cells from unexposed donors were collected before the COVID-19 pandemic (2011-2018). The library was prepared using PCR. Sequencing used an Illumina iSeq 100. TCR sequencing of DNA from cultured CD4+ T cells used the Oncomine TCR Beta short-read assay at the Johns Hopkins FTIC core. Clones were called with MiXCR by TCRdb after fastp trimmed the public reads at Q25, and only in-frame beta chains were retained. Records with the same CDR3 protein are collapsed into one entry carrying the most frequent genes and DNA. In all, the sample holds roughly 7,200 distinct CDR3 sequences, and 33% of those were seen once. Jointly, the top ten make up 29% of the sample.

Material for sequencing was CD4+ T cells from blood, cultured in vitro. All receptors come from a human donor in good health.

This clonotype was counted a few times. This rearrangement joins TRBV20-1 to TRBJ2-3; weak D call: TRBD1 (6 bases). The V gene's germline CDR1 is DFQATT and CDR2 SNEGSKA (reference sequence). V was pared by 5 bases and J by 6 bases, with 12 bases between. The CDR3 extends over 12 amino acids. CDR3 nucleotide sequence: TGCAGTGCTGAAACAGGGTCGGATACGCAGTATTTT. Its translation is CSAETGSDTQYF.

The chain combines TRBV9 with TRBJ1-1, with a possible D match to TRBD1 (6 bases). Germline V gene sequence: CDR1 SGDLS, CDR2 YYNGEE. The CDR3 loop spans 14 amino acids. Trimming left V 4 bases short and J 5 bases short, with 15 bases between. The CDR3 is CASSWGHPDTEAFF. The CDR3, as DNA: TGTGCCAGCAGCTGGGGACACCCGGATACTGAAGCTTTCTTT.

The table lists this clonotype with a few counts. The gene calls are TRBV5-4 and TRBJ2-3, with TRBD2 matching over 11 bases. CDR3 length: 18 amino acids. With 1 base clipped from V and 4 bases from J, the junction kept 11 bases outside the gene matches. Germline values: CDR1 SGHNT, CDR2 YYREEE (reference sequence). The CDR3 nucleotides read TGTGCCAGCAGCTTGTTCACTAGCGGGGGACGGGGCGCAGATACGCAGTATTTT. As protein: CASSLFTSGGRGADTQYF.

This clonotype has more than one count but fewer than ten. In nucleotides, the CDR3 is TGTGCCAGCAGCTTGGACGTAGGGGGCCCCGATCAGCCCCAGCATTTT. It encodes CASSLDVGGPDQPQHF. This chain links TRBV5-5 with TRBJ1-5; 7 bases align to TRBD1. CDR3 length: 16 residues. V shed 0 bases and J 5 bases; nucleotides not matched to a gene: 8. The germline V gene encodes CDR1 SGHKS and CDR2 YYEKEE (reference sequence).

This clonotype has just a few counts. The CDR3 DNA follows: TGCAGTGCTGAACCGACACTGAACACTGAAGCTTTCTTT. Protein: CSAEPTLNTEAFF. The rearrangement joins TRBV20-1 to TRBJ1-1; D call uncertain. The CDR3 runs 13 residues. Germline CDR1 and CDR2: DFQATT and SNEGSKA (reference sequence). Trimming left V 5 bases short and J 0 bases short, with 10 bases between.

This chain links TRBV25-1 with TRBJ1-1, with D tentatively TRBD1 (5 bases). The CDR3 has 13 residues. V was trimmed by 7 bases and J by 5 bases, leaving 14 bases between them. Germline values: CDR1 MGHDK, CDR2 SYGVNS. CDR3 protein: CASTAGLWTEAFF. CDR3 nucleotides: TGTGCCAGCACGGCGGGGCTTTGGACTGAAGCTTTCTTT.

This clonotype was seen a handful of times. This rearrangement joins TRBV20-1 to TRBJ1-2; maybe TRBD1 (5 bases). The CDR3 sequence is 12 residues long. Trimming cost V 6 bases and J 0 bases, with 8 bases left between them. Germline CDR1 is DFQATT and CDR2 is SNEGSKA (reference sequence). CDR3 bases: TGCAGTGCACCGACAGCTAACTATGGCTACACCTTC. Amino acids: CSAPTANYGYTF.

The rearrangement uses TRBV7-9 and TRBJ2-3; 7 nucleotides align to TRBD2. V shed 5 bases, J shed 6 bases, and the junction held 2 bases outside the gene matches. The germline CDR1 and CDR2 sequences are SEHNR and FQNEAQ (reference sequence). This CDR3 has 12 amino acids. CDR3 sequence reads: CASSPGGDTQYF. As DNA, the CDR3 is TGTGCCAGCAGCCCCGGGGGGGATACGCAGTATTTT. The entire variable domain, with the rest obtained from reference TRBV7-9 and TRBJ2-3, is as follows: DTGVSQNPRHKITKRGQNVTFRCDPISEHNRLYWYRQTLGQGPEFLTYFQNEAQLEKSRLLSDRFSAERPKGSFSTLEIQRTEQGDSAMYLCASSPGGDTQYFGPGTRLTVL.

This clonotype was counted between two and nine times. J is TRBJ1-2 and V is TRBV7-9, with a tentative D call TRBD1 (5 bases). The CDR3 runs to 16 residues. The V and J ends lost 4 bases and 2 bases respectively, with 17 bases between them. Germline lookup yields CDR1 SEHNR and CDR2 FQNEAQ (reference sequence). The CDR3 DNA reads TGTGCCAGCAGCTCAACCCCCGACAGAACCAACTATGGCTACACCTTC. This translates into CASSSTPDRTNYGYTF. The whole variable domain, remainder taken from reference TRBV7-9 and TRBJ1-2, is DTGVSQNPRHKITKRGQNVTFRCDPISEHNRLYWYRQTLGQGPEFLTYFQNEAQLEKSRLLSDRFSAERPKGSFSTLEIQRTEQGDSAMYLCASSSTPDRTNYGYTFGSGTRLTVV.

This clonotype was detected only a few times. The V call is TRBV28, the J call TRBJ1-2; TRBD1 agrees at 9 bases. Trimming took 7 bases from V and 5 from J; bases not matched to a gene: 14. Germline V lookup: CDR1 MDHEN, CDR2 SYDVKM. The CDR3 has 16 amino acids. The CDR3 DNA sequence: TGTGCCAGCAATCAACAGGGGGCGAGCAGGTGGTATGGCTACACCTTC. Its translation is CASNQQGASRWYGYTF.

CDR3 nucleotides: TGTGCCACCAGTGAGGGCGGGGGGGCAGATACGCAGTATTTT. Protein: CATSEGGGADTQYF. V and J are TRBV24-1 and TRBJ2-3, with 9 nucleotides matching TRBD2. This CDR3 has 14 residues. Germline values: CDR1 KGHDR, CDR2 SFDVKD. V lost 4 bases and J lost 4; bases outside the gene matches: 2.

This clonotype was detected only a few times. The chain carries TRBV12-3 or TRBV12-4 and TRBJ1-5; 8 positions match TRBD1. J lost 4 bases, V lost 8 bases, and 4 bases had no gene match. This CDR3 region has 13 residues. Here the CDR3 reads CASGQGYNQPQHF. As DNA, the CDR3 is TGTGCCAGCGGACAGGGCTATAATCAGCCCCAGCATTTT.

This clonotype was counted only a few times. The chain carries TRBV24-1 and TRBJ2-6; 7 bases agree with TRBD1. Unmatched junction bases numbered 5, after V lost 3 bases and J lost 4 bases. Germline loops: CDR1 KGHDR, CDR2 SFDVKD. CDR3 length equals 16 residues. This chain's CDR3 is CATSDEDRSGANVLTF. The CDR3 region has the DNA TGTGCCACCAGTGATGAGGACAGGTCGGGGGCCAACGTCCTGACTTTC.

This clonotype was counted a few times. V usage is TRBV6-1 and J usage is TRBJ1-1; D is undetermined. V lost 6 bases and J 4 bases, leaving 21 bases between the germline ends. This CDR3 region has 16 residues. Germline V gene data show CDR1 as MNHNS and CDR2 as SASEGT. CDR3 in amino acids: CASRPGMKRVGTEAFF. CDR3 nucleotides: TGTGCCAGCAGGCCTGGGATGAAGAGGGTTGGCACTGAAGCTTTCTTT.

This clonotype was counted only a few times. The V call is TRBV7-9, the J call TRBJ2-7; 11 bases map to TRBD1. This CDR3 region has 14 residues. The germline gives CDR1 SEHNR, CDR2 FQNEAQ (reference sequence). With V trimmed by 6 bases and J by 4 bases, 5 bases remained unmatched. CDR3 amino acids: CASRLGTGGYEQYF. CDR3 DNA: TGTGCCAGCAGGTTGGGGACAGGGGGTTACGAGCAGTACTTC.

The sample holds a few counts of this clonotype. The chain has TRBV11-2 and TRBJ2-2, with D hard to call. This CDR3 is 12 amino acids long. Trimming cost V 3 bases and J 5 bases, with 4 bases left between them. CDR1 and CDR2 from the germline V gene are SGHAT and FQNNGV. CDR3 sequence (DNA): TGTGCCAGCAGCTTGGAGACCGGGGAGCTGTTTTTT. This encodes CASSLETGELFF.

This clonotype has a handful of counts. The V call is TRBV6-1, the J call TRBJ1-5, with unresolved D. There are 15 residues in the CDR3. Trimming shortened V by 6 bases and J by 0 bases, and 12 bases separated the two germline ends. Germline V gene sequence: CDR1 MNHNS, CDR2 SASEGT. This CDR3 reads CASRTTLYSNQPQHF. CDR3 bases: TGTGCCAGCAGAACAACTCTCTATAGCAATCAGCCCCAGCATTTT.